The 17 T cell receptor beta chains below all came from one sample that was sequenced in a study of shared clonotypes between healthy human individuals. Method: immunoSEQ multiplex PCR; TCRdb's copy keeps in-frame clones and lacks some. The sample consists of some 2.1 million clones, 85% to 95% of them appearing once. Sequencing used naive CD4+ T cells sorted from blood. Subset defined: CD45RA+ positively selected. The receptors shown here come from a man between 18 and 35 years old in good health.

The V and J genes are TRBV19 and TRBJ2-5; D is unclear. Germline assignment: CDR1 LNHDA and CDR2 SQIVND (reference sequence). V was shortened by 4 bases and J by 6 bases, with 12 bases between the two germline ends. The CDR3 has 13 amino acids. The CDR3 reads CASSRAGSKTQYF. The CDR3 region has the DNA TGTGCCAGTAGTAGGGCTGGGTCAAAGACCCAGTACTTC.

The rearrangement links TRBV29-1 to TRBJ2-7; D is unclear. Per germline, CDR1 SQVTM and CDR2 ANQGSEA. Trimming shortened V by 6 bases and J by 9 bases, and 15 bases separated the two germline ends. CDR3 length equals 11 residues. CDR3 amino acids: CSVARVAGQYF. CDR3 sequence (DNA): TGCAGCGTCGCAAGGGTAGCAGGGCAGTACTTC.

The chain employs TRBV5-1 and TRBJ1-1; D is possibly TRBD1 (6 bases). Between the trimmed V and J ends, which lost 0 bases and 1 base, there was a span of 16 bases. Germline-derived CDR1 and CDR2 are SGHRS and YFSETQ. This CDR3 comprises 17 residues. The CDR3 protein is CASSLDDGTNGNTEAFF. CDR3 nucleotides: TGCGCCAGCAGCTTGGATGACGGGACAAATGGGAACACTGAAGCTTTCTTT. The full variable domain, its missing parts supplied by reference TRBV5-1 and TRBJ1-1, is KAGVTQTPRYLIKTRGQQVTLSCSPISGHRSVSWYQQTPGQGLQFLFEYFSETQRNKGNFPGRFSGRQFSNSRSEMNVSTLELGDSALYLCASSLDDGTNGNTEAFFGQGTRLTVV.

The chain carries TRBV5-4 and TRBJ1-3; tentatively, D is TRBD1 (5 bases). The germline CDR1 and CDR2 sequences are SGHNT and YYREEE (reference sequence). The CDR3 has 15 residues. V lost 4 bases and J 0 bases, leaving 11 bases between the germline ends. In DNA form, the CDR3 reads TGTGCCAGCAGCGCCAAGGACAACTCTGGAAACACCATATATTTT. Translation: CASSAKDNSGNTIYF.

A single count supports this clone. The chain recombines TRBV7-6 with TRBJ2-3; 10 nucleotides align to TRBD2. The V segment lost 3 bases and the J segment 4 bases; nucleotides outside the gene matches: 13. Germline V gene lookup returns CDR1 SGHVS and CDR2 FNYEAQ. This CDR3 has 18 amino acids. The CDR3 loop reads CASSFQASGSGKADTQYF. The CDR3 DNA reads TGTGCCAGCAGCTTCCAGGCTAGCGGGAGTGGTAAGGCAGATACGCAGTATTTT.

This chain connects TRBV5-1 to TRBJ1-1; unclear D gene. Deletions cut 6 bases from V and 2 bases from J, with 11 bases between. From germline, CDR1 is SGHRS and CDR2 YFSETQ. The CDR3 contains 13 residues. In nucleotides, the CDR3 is TGCGCCAGCACTGGAGCGATTAACACTGAAGCTTTCTTT. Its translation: CASTGAINTEAFF.

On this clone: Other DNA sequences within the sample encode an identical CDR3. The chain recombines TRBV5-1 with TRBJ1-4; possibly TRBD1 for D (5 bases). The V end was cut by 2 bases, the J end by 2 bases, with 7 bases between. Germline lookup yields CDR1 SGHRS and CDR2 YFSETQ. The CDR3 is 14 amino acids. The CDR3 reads CASSLDSTNEKLFF. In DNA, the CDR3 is TGCGCCAGCAGCTTAGACAGCACTAATGAAAAACTGTTTTTT.

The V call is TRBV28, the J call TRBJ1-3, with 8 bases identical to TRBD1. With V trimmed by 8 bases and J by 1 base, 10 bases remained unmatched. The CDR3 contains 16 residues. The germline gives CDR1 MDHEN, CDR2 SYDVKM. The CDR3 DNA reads TGTGCCAGCCGTTCGCAGGGGGCAGGTTCTGGAAACACCATATATTTT. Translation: CASRSQGAGSGNTIYF.

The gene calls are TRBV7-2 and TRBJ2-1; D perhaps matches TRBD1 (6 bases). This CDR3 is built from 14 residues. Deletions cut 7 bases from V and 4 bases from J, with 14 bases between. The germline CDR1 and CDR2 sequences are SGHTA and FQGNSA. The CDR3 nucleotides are TGTGCCAGCAAGGAACAGGGAACATACAATGAGCAGTTCTTC. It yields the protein CASKEQGTYNEQFF.

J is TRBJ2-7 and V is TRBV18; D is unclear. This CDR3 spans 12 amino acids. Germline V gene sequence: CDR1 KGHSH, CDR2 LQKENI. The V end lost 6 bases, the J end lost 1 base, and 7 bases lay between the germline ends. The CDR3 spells CASSTFSYEQYF. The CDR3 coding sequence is TGTGCCAGCTCGACTTTTTCCTACGAGCAGTACTTC.

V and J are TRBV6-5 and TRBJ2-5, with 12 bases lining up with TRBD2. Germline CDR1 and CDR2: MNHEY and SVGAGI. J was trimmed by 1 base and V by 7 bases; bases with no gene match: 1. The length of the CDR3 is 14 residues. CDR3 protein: CASKTSGGQETQYF. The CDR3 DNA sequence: TGTGCCAGCAAGACTAGCGGGGGCCAAGAGACCCAGTACTTC.

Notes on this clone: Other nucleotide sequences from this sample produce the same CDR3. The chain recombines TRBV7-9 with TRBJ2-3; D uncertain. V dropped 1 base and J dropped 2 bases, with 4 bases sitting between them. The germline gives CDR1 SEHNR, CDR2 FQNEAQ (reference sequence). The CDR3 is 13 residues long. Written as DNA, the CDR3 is TGTGCCAGCAGCTTAGGTACCACAGATACGCAGTATTTT. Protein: CASSLGTTDTQYF.

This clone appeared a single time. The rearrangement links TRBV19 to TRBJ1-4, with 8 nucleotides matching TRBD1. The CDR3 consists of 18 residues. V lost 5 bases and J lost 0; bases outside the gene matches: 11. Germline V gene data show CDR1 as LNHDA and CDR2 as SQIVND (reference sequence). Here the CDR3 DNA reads TGTGCCAGTAGTGCCCCATCCAGGGGGCCTGCAACTAATGAAAAACTGTTTTTT. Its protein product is CASSAPSRGPATNEKLFF.

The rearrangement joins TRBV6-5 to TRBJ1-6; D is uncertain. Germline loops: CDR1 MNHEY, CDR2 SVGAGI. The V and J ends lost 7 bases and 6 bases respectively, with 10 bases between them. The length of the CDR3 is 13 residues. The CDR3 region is CASTYQTNSPLHF. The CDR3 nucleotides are TGTGCCAGCACCTACCAGACTAATTCACCCCTCCACTTT.

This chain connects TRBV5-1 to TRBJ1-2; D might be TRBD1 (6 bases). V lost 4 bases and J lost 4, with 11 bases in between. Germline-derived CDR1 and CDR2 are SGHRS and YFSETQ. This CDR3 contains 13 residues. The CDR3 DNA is TGCGCCAGCAGCACGACAGGCTTCTATGGCTACACCTTC. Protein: CASSTTGFYGYTF.

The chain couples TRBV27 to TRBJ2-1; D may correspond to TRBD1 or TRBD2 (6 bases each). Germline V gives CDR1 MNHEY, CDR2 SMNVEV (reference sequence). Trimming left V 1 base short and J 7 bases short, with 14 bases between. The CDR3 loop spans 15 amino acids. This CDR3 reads CASSLLGGPRNEQFF. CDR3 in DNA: TGTGCCAGCAGTTTATTAGGGGGGCCCAGGAATGAGCAGTTCTTC.

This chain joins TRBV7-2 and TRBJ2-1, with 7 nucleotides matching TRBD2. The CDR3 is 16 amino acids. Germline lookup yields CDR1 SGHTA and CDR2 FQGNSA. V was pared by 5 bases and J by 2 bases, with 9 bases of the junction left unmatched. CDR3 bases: TGTGCCAGCAGCGGCCCACTAGCGAGGACCTACAATGAGCAGTTCTTC. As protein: CASSGPLARTYNEQFF.